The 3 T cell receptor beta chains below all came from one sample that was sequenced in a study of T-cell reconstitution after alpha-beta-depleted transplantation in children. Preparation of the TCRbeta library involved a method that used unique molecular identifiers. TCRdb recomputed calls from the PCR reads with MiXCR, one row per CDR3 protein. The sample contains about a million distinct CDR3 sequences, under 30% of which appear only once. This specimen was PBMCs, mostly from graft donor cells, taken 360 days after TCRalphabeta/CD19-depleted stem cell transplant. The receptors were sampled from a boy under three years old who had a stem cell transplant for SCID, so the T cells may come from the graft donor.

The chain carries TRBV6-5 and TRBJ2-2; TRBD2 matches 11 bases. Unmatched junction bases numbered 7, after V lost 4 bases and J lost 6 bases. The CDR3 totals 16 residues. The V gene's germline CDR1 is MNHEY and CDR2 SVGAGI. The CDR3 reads CASSFSGLAAAGELFF. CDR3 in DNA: TGTGCCAGCAGTTTCTCGGGACTAGCGGCCGCCGGGGAGCTGTTTTTT.

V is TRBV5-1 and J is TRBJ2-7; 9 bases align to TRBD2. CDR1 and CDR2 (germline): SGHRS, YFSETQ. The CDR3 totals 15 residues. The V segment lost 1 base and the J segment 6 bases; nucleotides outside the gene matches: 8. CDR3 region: CASSLRASGVGEQYF. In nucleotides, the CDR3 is TGCGCCAGCAGCTTGCGAGCTAGCGGGGTTGGCGAGCAGTACTTC.

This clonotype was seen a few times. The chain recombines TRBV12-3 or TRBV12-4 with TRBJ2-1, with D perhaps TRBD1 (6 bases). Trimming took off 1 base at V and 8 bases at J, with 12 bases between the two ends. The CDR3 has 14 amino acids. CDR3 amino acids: CASSLGARGDEQFF. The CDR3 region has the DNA TGTGCCAGCAGTTTAGGTGCCAGGGGAGATGAGCAGTTCTTC.